These 8 T cell receptor beta chains originate from one sample sequenced in a study of shared clonotypes between healthy human individuals (TCRdb year 2020). Library construction relied on the immunoSEQ multiplex PCR assay. In TCRdb, the immuneACCESS table is reduced to in-frame sequences with V and J assigned. These tables do not hold every clone; where another copy was compared, an unresolved V gene accounts for under half, and the others remain unexplained. This sample is represented by roughly 2 million clones; almost 96% of them were singletons. In total, the top ten clones hold approximately 0.13% of the sample. Sequencing input: naive CD4+ T cells sorted from blood. This specimen's cell subset or site label, per the study, means: CD45RA+ positively selected. The receptor set was obtained from a man aged 18 to 30 in good health.

This chain uses TRBV28 with TRBJ1-5; a weak D match, TRBD1 (6 bases). The V and J ends lost 5 bases and 3 bases respectively, with 14 bases between them. Germline loops: CDR1 MDHEN, CDR2 SYDVKM. This CDR3 spans 15 amino acids. The CDR3 loop reads CASSSSQGNNQPQHF. In DNA form, the CDR3 reads TGTGCCAGCAGTAGCTCACAGGGAAACAATCAGCCCCAGCATTTT.

This chain links TRBV11-3 with TRBJ1-2; 7 bases map to TRBD1. The germline V gene encodes CDR1 SGHNT and CDR2 YENEEA. This CDR3 spans 15 amino acids. V gave up 6 bases and J gave up 3 bases; unmatched junction bases: 10. The CDR3 coding sequence is TGTGCCAGCAGTCGACACGACAGGGTGGACTATGGCTACACCTTC. Amino acid sequence: CASSRHDRVDYGYTF. Based on the CDR3 plus reference TRBV11-3 and TRBJ1-2, the full variable domain is EAGVVQSPRYKIIEKKQPVAFWCNPISGHNTLYWYLQNLGQGPELLIRYENEEAVDDSQLPKDRFSAERLKGVDSTLKIQPAELGDSAVYLCASSRHDRVDYGYTFGSGTRLTVV.

V and J are TRBV7-9 and TRBJ2-3; the D gene is possibly TRBD2 (6 bases). Germline-derived CDR1 and CDR2 are SEHNR and FQNEAQ (reference sequence). The germline V and J ends were trimmed by 10 bases and 5 bases, with 28 bases remaining between them. The CDR3 has 17 residues. CDR3 sequence reads: CANPSAGNPLNKDTQYF. CDR3 sequence (DNA): TGTGCCAACCCCTCGGCGGGGAACCCCCTAAACAAAGATACGCAGTATTTT.

The V call is TRBV20-1, the J call TRBJ2-7; unclear D gene. The germline V gene encodes CDR1 DFQATT and CDR2 SNEGSKA (reference sequence). Between the trimmed V and J ends, which lost 4 bases and 5 bases, there was a span of 9 bases. The CDR3 contains 11 residues. CDR3 DNA sequence: TGCAGTGCTATTGCGCTCCACGAGCAGTACTTC. As protein: CSAIALHEQYF.

The chain is built from TRBV11-1 and TRBJ2-5; the D is unclear. CDR1 and CDR2 (germline): SGHAT, FQDESV (reference sequence). This CDR3 is built from 15 residues. V lost 1 base and J lost 0, with 9 bases in between. CDR3 sequence reads: CASSLGLANQETQYF. As DNA, the CDR3 is TGTGCCAGCAGCTTAGGACTGGCCAACCAAGAGACCCAGTACTTC.

This chain connects TRBV7-6 to TRBJ2-1, with 16 bases that match TRBD2. Germline assignment: CDR1 SGHVS and CDR2 FNYEAQ. The CDR3 runs 19 residues. V trimming: 5 bases; J trimming: 0 bases; junction bases outside the gene matches: 7. CDR3 protein: CASSPGTSGRDSSYNEQFF. The CDR3 DNA follows: TGTGCCAGCAGCCCCGGGACTAGCGGGAGGGATAGCTCCTACAATGAGCAGTTCTTC.

The V and J genes are TRBV2 and TRBJ2-7; D is possibly TRBD1 (6 bases). The CDR3 is 14 residues long. Germline lookup yields CDR1 SNHLY and CDR2 FYNNEI. Trimming removed 2 bases at V and 5 bases at J, with 13 bases between. CDR3 nucleotides: TGTGCCAGCAGTGAATTCGGGCAGGGGAACGAGCAGTACTTC. Protein: CASSEFGQGNEQYF.

The chain carries TRBV27 and TRBJ2-5; 11 bases align to TRBD2. Trimming cost V 4 bases and J 6 bases; bases outside gene matches: 10. This CDR3 is 16 amino acids long. Germline V gives CDR1 MNHEY, CDR2 SMNVEV (reference sequence). DNA for the CDR3: TGTGCCAGCAGTTCATCGTTAGCGGGAGGGGTTAAGACCCAGTACTTC. It yields the protein CASSSSLAGGVKTQYF.